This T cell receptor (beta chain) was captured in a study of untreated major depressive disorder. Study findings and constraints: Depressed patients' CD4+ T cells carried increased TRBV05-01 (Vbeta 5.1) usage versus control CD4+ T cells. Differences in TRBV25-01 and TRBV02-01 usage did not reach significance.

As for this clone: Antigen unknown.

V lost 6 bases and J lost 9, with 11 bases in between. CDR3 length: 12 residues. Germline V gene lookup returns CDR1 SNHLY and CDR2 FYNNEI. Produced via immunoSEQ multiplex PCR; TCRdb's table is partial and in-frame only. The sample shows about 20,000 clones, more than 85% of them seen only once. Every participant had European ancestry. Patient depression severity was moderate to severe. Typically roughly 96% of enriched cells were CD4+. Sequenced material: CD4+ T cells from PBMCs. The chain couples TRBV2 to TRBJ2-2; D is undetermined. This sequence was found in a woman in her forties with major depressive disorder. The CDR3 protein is CASSELGRELFF. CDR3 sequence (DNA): TGTGCCAGCAGCGAACTGGGCCGGGAGCTGTTTTTT. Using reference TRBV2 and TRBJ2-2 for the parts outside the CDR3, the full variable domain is EPEVTQTPSHQVTQMGQEVILRCVPISNHLYFYWYRQILGQKVEFLVSFYNNEISEKSEIFDDQFSVERPDGSNFTLKIRSTKLEDSAMYFCASSELGRELFFGEGSRLTVL.